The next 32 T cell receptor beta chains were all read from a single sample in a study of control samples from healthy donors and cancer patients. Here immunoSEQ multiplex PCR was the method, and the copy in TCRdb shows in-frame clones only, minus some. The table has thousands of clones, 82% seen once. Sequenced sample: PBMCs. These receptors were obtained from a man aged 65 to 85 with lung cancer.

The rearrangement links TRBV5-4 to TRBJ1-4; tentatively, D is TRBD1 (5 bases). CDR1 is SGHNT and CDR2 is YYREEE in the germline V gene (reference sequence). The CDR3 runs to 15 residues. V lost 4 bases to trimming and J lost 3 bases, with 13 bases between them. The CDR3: CASSQAGTSNEKLFF. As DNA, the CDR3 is TGTGCCAGCAGCCAAGCCGGGACCTCTAATGAAAAACTGTTTTTT.

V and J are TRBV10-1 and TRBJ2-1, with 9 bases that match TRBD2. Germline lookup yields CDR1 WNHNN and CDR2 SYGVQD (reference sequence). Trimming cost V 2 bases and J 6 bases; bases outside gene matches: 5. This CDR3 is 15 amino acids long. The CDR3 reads CASSENAGGPNEQFF. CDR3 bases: TGCGCCAGCAGTGAGAACGCGGGAGGGCCCAATGAGCAGTTCTTC.

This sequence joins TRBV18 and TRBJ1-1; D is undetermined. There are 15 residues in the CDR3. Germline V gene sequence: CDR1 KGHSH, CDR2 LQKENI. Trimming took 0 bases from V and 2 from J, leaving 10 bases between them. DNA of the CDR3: TGTGCCAGCTCACCACCAATGCCAGCAAACACTGAAGCTTTCTTT. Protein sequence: CASSPPMPANTEAFF.

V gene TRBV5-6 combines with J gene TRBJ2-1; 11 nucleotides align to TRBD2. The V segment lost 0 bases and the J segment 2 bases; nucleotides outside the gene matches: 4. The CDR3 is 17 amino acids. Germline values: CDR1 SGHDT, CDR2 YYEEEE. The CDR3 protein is CASSLGIAGGTYNEQFF. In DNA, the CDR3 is TGTGCCAGCAGCTTGGGGATAGCGGGAGGGACCTACAATGAGCAGTTCTTC.

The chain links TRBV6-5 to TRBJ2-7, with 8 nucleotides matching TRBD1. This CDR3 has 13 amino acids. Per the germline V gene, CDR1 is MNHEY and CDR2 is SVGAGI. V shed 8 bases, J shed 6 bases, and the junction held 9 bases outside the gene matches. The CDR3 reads CASGPDRVFEQYF. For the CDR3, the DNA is TGTGCCAGCGGCCCGGACAGGGTCTTCGAGCAGTACTTC.

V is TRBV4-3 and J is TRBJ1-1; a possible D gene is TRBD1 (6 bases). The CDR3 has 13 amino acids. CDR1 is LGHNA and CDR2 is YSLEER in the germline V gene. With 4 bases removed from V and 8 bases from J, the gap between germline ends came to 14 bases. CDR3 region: CASSRNLDSEAFF. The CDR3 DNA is TGCGCCAGCAGCCGCAACCTGGACAGCGAAGCTTTCTTT.

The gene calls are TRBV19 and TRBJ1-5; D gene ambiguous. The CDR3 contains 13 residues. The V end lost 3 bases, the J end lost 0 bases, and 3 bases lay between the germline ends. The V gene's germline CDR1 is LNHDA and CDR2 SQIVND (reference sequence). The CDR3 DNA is TGTGCCAGTAGTATGGTTAGCAATCAGCCCCAGCATTTT. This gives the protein CASSMVSNQPQHF.

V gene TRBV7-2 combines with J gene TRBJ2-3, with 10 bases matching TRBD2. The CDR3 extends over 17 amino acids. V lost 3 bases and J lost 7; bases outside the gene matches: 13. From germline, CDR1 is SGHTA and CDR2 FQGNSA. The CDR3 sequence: CASSFGHGLAGENTQYF. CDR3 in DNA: TGTGCCAGCAGCTTCGGCCACGGGCTAGCGGGAGAGAATACGCAGTATTTT.

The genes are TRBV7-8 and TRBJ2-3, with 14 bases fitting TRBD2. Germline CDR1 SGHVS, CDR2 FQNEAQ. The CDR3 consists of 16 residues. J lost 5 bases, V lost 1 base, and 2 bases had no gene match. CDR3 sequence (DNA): TGTGCCAGCAGCTTAGAGGGGACTAGCGGGGGAGATACGCAGTATTTT. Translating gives CASSLEGTSGGDTQYF.

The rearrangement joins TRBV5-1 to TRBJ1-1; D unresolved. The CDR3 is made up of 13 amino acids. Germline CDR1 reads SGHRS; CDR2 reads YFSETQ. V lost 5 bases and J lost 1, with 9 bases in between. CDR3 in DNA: TGCGCCAGCAGGGGATCAGGGAACACTGAAGCTTTCTTT. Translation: CASRGSGNTEAFF.

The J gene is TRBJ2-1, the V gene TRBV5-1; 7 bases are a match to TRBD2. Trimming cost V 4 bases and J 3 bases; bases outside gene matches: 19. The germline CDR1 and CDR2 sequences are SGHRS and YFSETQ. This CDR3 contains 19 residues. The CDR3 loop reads CASSPMRWWEGPGYNEQFF. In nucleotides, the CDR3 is TGCGCCAGCAGCCCTATGAGGTGGTGGGAGGGCCCTGGCTACAATGAGCAGTTCTTC.

The CDR3 loop reads CASSVRGNSGNTIYF. DNA of the CDR3: TGTGCCAGCAGCGTTAGGGGAAACTCTGGAAACACCATATATTTT. The chain carries TRBV9 and TRBJ1-3; possible D gene TRBD1, 5 bases. V was shortened by 2 bases and J by 0 bases, with 9 bases between the two germline ends. CDR3 length: 15 amino acids. Germline loops: CDR1 SGDLS, CDR2 YYNGEE.

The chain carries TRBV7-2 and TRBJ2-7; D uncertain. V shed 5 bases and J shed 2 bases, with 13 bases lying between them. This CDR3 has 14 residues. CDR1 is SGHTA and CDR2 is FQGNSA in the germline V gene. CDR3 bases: TGTGCCAGCAGCCGGAGTTCCCCTACCTACGAGCAGTACTTC. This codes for CASSRSSPTYEQYF.

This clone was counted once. This chain's CDR3 is CAATTNLFQETQYF. CDR3 DNA: TGTGCCGCAACGACAAATCTATTCCAAGAGACCCAGTACTTC. V and J are TRBV28 and TRBJ2-5; D gene unclear. In germline, CDR1 is MDHEN, CDR2 SYDVKM. The germline V and J ends were trimmed by 11 bases and 1 base, with 17 bases remaining between them. This CDR3 has 14 amino acids.

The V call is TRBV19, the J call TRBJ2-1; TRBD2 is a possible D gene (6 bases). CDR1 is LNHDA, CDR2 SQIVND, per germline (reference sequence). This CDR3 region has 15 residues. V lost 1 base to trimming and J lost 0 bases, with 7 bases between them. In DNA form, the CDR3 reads TGTGCCAGTAGTATAGCAGCGGGCTCCTACAATGAGCAGTTCTTC. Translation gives CASSIAAGSYNEQFF.

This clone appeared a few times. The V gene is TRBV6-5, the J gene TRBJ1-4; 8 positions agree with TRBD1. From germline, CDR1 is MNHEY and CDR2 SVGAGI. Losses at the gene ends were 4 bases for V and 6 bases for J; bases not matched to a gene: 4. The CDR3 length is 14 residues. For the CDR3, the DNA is TGTGCCAGCAGTTCGGACAGGGCCTATGAAAAACTGTTTTTT. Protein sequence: CASSSDRAYEKLFF.

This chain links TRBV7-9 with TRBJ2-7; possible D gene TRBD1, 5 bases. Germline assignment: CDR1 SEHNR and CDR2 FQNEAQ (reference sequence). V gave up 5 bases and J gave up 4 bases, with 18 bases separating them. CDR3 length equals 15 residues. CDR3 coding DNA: TGTGCCAGCAGCCCCCAAGGGGCTCGAATTTACGAGCAGTACTTC. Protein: CASSPQGARIYEQYF.

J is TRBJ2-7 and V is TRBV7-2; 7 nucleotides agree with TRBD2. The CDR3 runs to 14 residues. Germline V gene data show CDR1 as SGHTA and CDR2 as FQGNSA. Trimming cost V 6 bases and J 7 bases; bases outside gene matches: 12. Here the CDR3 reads CASSLREPPGEQYF. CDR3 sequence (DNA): TGTGCCAGCAGTCTGCGGGAGCCGCCGGGGGAGCAGTACTTC.

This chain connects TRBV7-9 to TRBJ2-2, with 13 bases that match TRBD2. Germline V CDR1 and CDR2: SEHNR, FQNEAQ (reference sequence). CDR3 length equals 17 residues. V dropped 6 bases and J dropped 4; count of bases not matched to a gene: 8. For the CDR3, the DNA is TGTGCCAGCAGACTAGGACTAGCGGGAGTTAGCACCGGGGAGCTGTTTTTT. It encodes CASRLGLAGVSTGELFF. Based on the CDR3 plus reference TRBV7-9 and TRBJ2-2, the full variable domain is DTGVSQNPRHKITKRGQNVTFRCDPISEHNRLYWYRQTLGQGPEFLTYFQNEAQLEKSRLLSDRFSAERPKGSFSTLEIQRTEQGDSAMYLCASRLGLAGVSTGELFFGEGSRLTVL.

The CDR3 loop reads CASSLSVATGQETQYF. CDR3 coding DNA: TGTGCCAGCAGTTTATCAGTCGCGACAGGCCAAGAGACCCAGTACTTC. V is TRBV27 and J is TRBJ2-5; TRBD1 might be the D (6 bases). The length of the CDR3 is 16 residues. V dropped 0 bases and J dropped 1 base, with 12 bases sitting between them. Per the germline V gene, CDR1 is MNHEY and CDR2 is SMNVEV (reference sequence).

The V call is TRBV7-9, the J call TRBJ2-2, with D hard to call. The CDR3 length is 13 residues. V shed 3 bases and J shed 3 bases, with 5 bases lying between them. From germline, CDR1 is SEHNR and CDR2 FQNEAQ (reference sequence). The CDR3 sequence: CASSFFDTGELFF. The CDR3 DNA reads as TGTGCCAGCAGCTTTTTCGACACCGGGGAGCTGTTTTTT.

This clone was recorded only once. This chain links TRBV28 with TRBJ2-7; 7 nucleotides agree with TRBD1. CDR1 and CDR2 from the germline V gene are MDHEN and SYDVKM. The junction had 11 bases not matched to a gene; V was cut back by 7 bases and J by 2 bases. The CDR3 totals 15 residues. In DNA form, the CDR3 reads TGTGCCAGCACGAGCTCCGGGACAGCAGCCTACGAGCAGTACTTC. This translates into CASTSSGTAAYEQYF.

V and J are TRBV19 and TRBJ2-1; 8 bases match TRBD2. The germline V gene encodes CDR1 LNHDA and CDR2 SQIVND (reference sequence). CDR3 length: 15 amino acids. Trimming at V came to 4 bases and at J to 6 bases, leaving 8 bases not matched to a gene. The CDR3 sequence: CASSKPGLESNEQFF. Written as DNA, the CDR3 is TGTGCCAGTAGTAAACCGGGACTAGAAAGCAATGAGCAGTTCTTC.

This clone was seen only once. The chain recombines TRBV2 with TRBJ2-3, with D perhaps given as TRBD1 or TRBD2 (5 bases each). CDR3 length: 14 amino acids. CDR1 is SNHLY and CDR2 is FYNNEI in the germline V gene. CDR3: CATAPGGSTDTQYF. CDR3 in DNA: TGTGCTACGGCCCCTGGGGGTAGCACAGATACGCAGTATTTT.

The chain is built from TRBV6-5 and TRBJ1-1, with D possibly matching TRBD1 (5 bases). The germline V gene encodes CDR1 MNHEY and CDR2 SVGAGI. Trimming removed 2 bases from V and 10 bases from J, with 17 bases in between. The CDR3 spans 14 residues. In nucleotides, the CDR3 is TGTGCCAGCAGTTACGGGGGACGGGCGGTCGGAGCTTTCTTT. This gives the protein CASSYGGRAVGAFF.

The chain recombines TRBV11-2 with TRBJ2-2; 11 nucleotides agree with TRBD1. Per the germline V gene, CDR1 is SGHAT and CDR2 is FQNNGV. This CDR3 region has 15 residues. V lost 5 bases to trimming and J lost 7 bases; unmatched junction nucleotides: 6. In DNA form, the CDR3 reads TGTGCCAGCAGCCACGGACAGGGGGCGGTCGGGGAGCTGTTTTTT. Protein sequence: CASSHGQGAVGELFF.

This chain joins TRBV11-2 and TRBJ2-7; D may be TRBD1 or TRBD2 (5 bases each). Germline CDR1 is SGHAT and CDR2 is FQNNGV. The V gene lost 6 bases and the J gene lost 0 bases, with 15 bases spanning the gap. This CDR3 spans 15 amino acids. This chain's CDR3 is CASRDRGRYSYEQYF. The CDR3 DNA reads TGTGCCAGCAGGGACCGGGGACGGTACTCCTACGAGCAGTACTTC.

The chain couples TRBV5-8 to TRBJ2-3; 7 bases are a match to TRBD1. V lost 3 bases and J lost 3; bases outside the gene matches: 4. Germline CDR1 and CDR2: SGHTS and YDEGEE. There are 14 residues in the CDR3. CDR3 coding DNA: TGTGCCAGCAGCTCCCGACAGGGAACAGATACGCAGTATTTT. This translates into CASSSRQGTDTQYF.

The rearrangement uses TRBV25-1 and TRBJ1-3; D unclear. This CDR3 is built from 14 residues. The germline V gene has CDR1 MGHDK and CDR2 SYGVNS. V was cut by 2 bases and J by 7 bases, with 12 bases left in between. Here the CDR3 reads CASSETTASNTIYF. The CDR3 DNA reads TGTGCCAGCAGTGAAACTACAGCTAGTAACACCATATATTTT.

DNA of the CDR3: TGCGCCAGCATAGGGGATAATTCACCCCTCCACTTT. It translates to CASIGDNSPLHF. The chain links TRBV10-2 to TRBJ1-6; the D gene is possibly TRBD1 (5 bases). V gave up 7 bases and J gave up 5 bases, with 6 bases separating them. Germline V gives CDR1 WSHSY, CDR2 SAAADI. This CDR3 spans 12 amino acids.

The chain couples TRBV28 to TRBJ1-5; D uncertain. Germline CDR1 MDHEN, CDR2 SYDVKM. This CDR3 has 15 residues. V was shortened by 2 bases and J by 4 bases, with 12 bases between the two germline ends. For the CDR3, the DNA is TGTGCCAGCAGTTTAGTCATTAAGCTTAATCAGCCCCAGCATTTT. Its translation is CASSLVIKLNQPQHF.

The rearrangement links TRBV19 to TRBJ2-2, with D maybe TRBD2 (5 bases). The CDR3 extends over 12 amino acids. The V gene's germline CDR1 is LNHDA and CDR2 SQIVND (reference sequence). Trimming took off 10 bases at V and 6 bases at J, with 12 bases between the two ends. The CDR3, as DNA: TGTGCCATTGAGGGCCTAGCCGGGGAGCTGTTTTTT. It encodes CAIEGLAGELFF.